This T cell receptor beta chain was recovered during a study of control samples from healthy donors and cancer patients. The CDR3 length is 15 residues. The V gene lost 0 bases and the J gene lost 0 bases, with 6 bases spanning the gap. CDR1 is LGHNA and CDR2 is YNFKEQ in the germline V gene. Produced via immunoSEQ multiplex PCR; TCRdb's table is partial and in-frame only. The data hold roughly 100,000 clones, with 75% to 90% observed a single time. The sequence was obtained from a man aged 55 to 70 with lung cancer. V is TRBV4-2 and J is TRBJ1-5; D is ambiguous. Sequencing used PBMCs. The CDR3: CASSQEGNSNQPQHF. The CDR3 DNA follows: TGTGCCAGCAGCCAAGAGGGAAATAGCAATCAGCCCCAGCATTTT.